The 2 T cell receptor beta chains given below trace back to one sample, sequenced in a study of beta chain features in type 1 diabetes. Expressed TCRB transcripts got sequenced, as all isolated RNA was reverse transcribed. Sequenced by immunoSEQ multiplex PCR; TCRdb stores in-frame clones only, minus some. The table has about 140,000 clones, about 7% seen once; the top ten hold more than 1.1%. The sample was central memory CD4+ T cells from blood. All receptors derive from a woman between 25 and 40 years old in good health.

This sequence joins TRBV10-3 and TRBJ2-7, with D hard to call. The CDR3 totals 14 residues. V shed 0 bases and J shed 3 bases, with 9 bases lying between them. Germline V gene data show CDR1 as ENHRY and CDR2 as SYGVKD. The DNA for the CDR3 is TGTGCCATCAGTGAGTCTCAGGTACTCTACGAGCAGTACTTC. Translated, it gives CAISESQVLYEQYF.

This clone was picked up a small number of times. The chain couples TRBV7-3 to TRBJ2-3; D uncertain. The CDR3 is made up of 16 amino acids. Trimming took off 5 bases at V and 2 bases at J, with 17 bases between the two ends. Per the germline V gene, CDR1 is SGHTA and CDR2 is FQGTGA. The CDR3 reads CASSPARSLSTDTQYF. Written as DNA, the CDR3 is TGTGCCAGCAGCCCCGCCAGATCCCTTTCCACAGATACGCAGTATTTT. Full variable domain (remainder filled in from reference TRBV7-3 and TRBJ2-3): GAGVSQTPSNKVTEKGKYVELRCDPISGHTALYWYRQSLGQGPEFLIYFQGTGAADDSGLPNDRFFAVRPEGSVSTLKIQRTERGDSAVYLCASSPARSLSTDTQYFGPGTRLTVL.